The clone carrying this TCR beta chain was observed a handful of times. Amplification of TCR beta CDR3 regions used RNA as the template. Carried out on the TCR CDR3, a first-round RT-PCR used the HTBI primer set. MiXCR, applied by TCRdb to the multiplex PCR reads, yields one record per CDR3 protein. Counted here are 350,000 to 400,000 distinct CDR3 sequences, about 15% occurring once; the ten biggest clones make up less than 35%. The germline CDR1 and CDR2 sequences are ENHRY and SYGVKD. CDR3 length: 15 residues. V was pared by 3 bases and J by 0 bases, with 12 bases between. This sample was included in a study of T cells in Graves' hyperthyroidism and ophthalmopathy.

The sequence derives from a woman aged 30 to 39 with Graves' hyperthyroidism. V usage is TRBV10-3 and J usage is TRBJ2-7; no reliable D call. The sample consisted of blood. The CDR3 DNA sequence: TGTGCCATCAGTGAATCGTTCGCGTCCTCCTACGAGCAGTACTTC. Translating gives CAISESFASSYEQYF.